One and the same sample provided the 25 T cell receptor beta chains below, sequenced in a study of glioma-infiltrating T cells. TCR alpha and beta CDR3 regions were amplified from RNA using iRepertoire nested multiplex PCR. Each CDR3 protein gets one entry after TCRdb re-called the multiplex PCR reads with MiXCR. The sample has approximately 190,000 distinct CDR3 sequences, roughly 32% seen once. What was sequenced was glioma tissue, nonneoplastic brain tissue, or PBMCs (not recorded which). The receptors were gathered from a human donor with low-grade glioma or glioblastoma, undergoing nonglioma brain surgery, or in good health (not recorded which).

The chain couples TRBV29-1 to TRBJ2-7; unclear D gene. The CDR3 loop spans 14 amino acids. V was trimmed by 5 bases and J by 2 bases, leaving 16 bases between them. Germline V gene lookup returns CDR1 SQVTM and CDR2 ANQGSEA. CDR3 region: CSVTLSRKPYEQYF. The CDR3 DNA sequence: TGCAGCGTTACTTTGAGTAGGAAACCCTACGAGCAGTACTTC.

The V call is TRBV5-5, the J call TRBJ2-2; perhaps TRBD2 as D (6 bases). The CDR3 covers 15 residues. Trimming cost V 0 bases and J 7 bases, with 13 bases left between them. The V gene's germline CDR1 is SGHKS and CDR2 YYEKEE (reference sequence). This CDR3 is CASSLVAAYSGELFF. Here the CDR3 DNA reads TGTGCCAGCAGCTTGGTAGCGGCTTACAGCGGGGAGCTGTTTTTT.

This clonotype is deemed medium-sized. V usage is TRBV27 and J usage is TRBJ2-1, with 10 positions matching TRBD2. The trim removed 6 bases at V and 8 bases at J, leaving 7 bases unmatched. This CDR3 has 14 amino acids. Germline V gene sequence: CDR1 MNHEY, CDR2 SMNVEV (reference sequence). The CDR3 nucleotides read TGTGCCAGCAGAGGACTAGCGGCAATTCATGAGCAGTTCTTC. This translates into CASRGLAAIHEQFF.

The chain has TRBV20-1 and TRBJ1-2; D is perhaps TRBD1 (5 bases). CDR1 and CDR2 (germline): DFQATT, SNEGSKA (reference sequence). V was cut by 7 bases and J by 8 bases, with 26 bases left in between. CDR3 size: 15 residues. DNA for the CDR3: TGCAGTGTTCCCATCGGCAGGGACGGTTCTTGGGGCTACACCTTC. It encodes CSVPIGRDGSWGYTF.

This clonotype has just a few counts. The genes are TRBV2 and TRBJ2-7; 7 nucleotides line up with TRBD2. In germline, CDR1 is SNHLY, CDR2 FYNNEI. Unmatched junction bases numbered 8, after V lost 8 bases and J lost 1 base. The CDR3 is 14 residues long. The CDR3: CASLLQLASYEQYF. DNA of the CDR3: TGTGCCAGCTTACTACAACTAGCGTCCTACGAGCAGTACTTC.

This chain uses TRBV2 with TRBJ2-2; D not certain. Germline-derived CDR1 and CDR2 are SNHLY and FYNNEI. V lost 7 bases, J lost 7 bases, and 19 bases lay in between. The CDR3 extends over 15 amino acids. CDR3 amino acids: CASTSDVDPGGELFF. The CDR3, as DNA: TGTGCCAGCACTTCGGACGTTGACCCGGGCGGGGAGCTGTTTTTT.

As concerns this clonotype: A read error is likely, as this CDR3 ends without the conserved phenylalanine or tryptophan. This chain links TRBV20-1 with TRBJ1-6, with TRBD1 identical over 9 bases. The CDR3 totals 13 residues. The germline V gene has CDR1 DFQATT and CDR2 SNEGSKA (reference sequence). CDR3 nucleotide sequence: TGTAGTGCGAGGACAGGGGTGAATTCACCCCTCCACCTT. Its translation is CSARTGVNSPLHL.

The J gene is TRBJ1-2, the V gene TRBV12-3 or TRBV12-4, with a tentative D call TRBD1 (5 bases). The CDR3 spans 14 residues. V was trimmed by 4 bases and J by 4 bases, leaving 13 bases between them. In DNA, the CDR3 is TGTGCCAGCAGTTGGGGCCGGCAGGCCTATGGCTACACCTTC. Amino acids: CASSWGRQAYGYTF.

Only a few counts were recorded for this clonotype. The chain carries TRBV15 and TRBJ2-1, with 10 bases that match TRBD2. The CDR3 contains 17 residues. Germline lookup yields CDR1 LNHNV and CDR2 YYDKDF (reference sequence). Trimming removed 0 bases from V and 9 bases from J; junction bases left unmatched: 11. The CDR3 sequence is CATSREPGTSVSGEQFF. CDR3 nucleotide sequence: TGTGCCACCAGCAGAGAACCCGGGACTAGCGTCTCTGGTGAGCAGTTCTTC.

The chain carries TRBV19 and TRBJ2-3, with a tentative D call TRBD2 (6 bases). V lost 3 bases and J 3 bases, leaving 13 bases between the germline ends. The CDR3 is 15 residues long. The germline V gene has CDR1 LNHDA and CDR2 SQIVND (reference sequence). The CDR3 protein is CASSIQTGATDTQYF. The CDR3 DNA reads as TGTGCCAGTAGTATTCAAACGGGAGCAACAGATACGCAGTATTTT.

This clonotype occurred a few times. CDR3 sequence (DNA): TGCGCCAGCAGCCCCGAAGCGGGAGGTTACACAGATACGCAGTATTTT. Translation: CASSPEAGGYTDTQYF. The chain employs TRBV5-1 and TRBJ2-3, with 9 bases that match TRBD2. This CDR3 spans 16 amino acids. V shed 4 bases and J 2 bases; nucleotides not matched to a gene: 8. CDR1 is SGHRS, CDR2 YFSETQ, per germline. Looking up the rest from reference TRBV5-1 and TRBJ2-3 gives the full variable domain: KAGVTQTPRYLIKTRGQQVTLSCSPISGHRSVSWYQQTPGQGLQFLFEYFSETQRNKGNFPGRFSGRQFSNSRSEMNVSTLELGDSALYLCASSPEAGGYTDTQYFGPGTRLTVL.

The CDR3 DNA reads as TGTGCCAGCAATAATGCCCCGGGCAATGAGCAGTTCTTC. Translation: CASNNAPGNEQFF. The chain is built from TRBV12-3 or TRBV12-4 and TRBJ2-1; no clear D gene. The CDR3 extends over 13 amino acids. Deletions cut 7 bases from V and 6 bases from J, with 13 bases between.

This clonotype has just a few counts. The chain combines TRBV11-2 with TRBJ2-1, with a possible D match to TRBD2 (5 bases). The CDR3 is 19 residues long. In germline, CDR1 is SGHAT, CDR2 FQNNGV. Trimming took off 4 bases at V and 0 bases at J, with 22 bases between the two ends. The CDR3 loop is CASSSPVGLATHSYNEQFF. CDR3 nucleotides: TGTGCCAGCAGCTCTCCCGTAGGGCTAGCTACCCACTCCTACAATGAGCAGTTCTTC.

This clonotype was counted only a few times. The rearrangement links TRBV5-6 to TRBJ1-5; perhaps TRBD1 as D (5 bases). The CDR3 extends over 16 amino acids. Germline-derived CDR1 and CDR2 are SGHDT and YYEEEE. V was pared by 2 bases and J by 0 bases, with 12 bases between. CDR3 amino acids: CASSFYGTFSNQPQHF. The CDR3 DNA is TGTGCCAGCAGCTTCTATGGGACCTTTAGCAATCAGCCCCAGCATTTT.

This clonotype has ten or more counts. The chain links TRBV7-2 to TRBJ2-3, with D perhaps TRBD1 (6 bases). V was shortened by 3 bases and J by 0 bases, with 10 bases between the two germline ends. The CDR3 contains 15 residues. In germline, CDR1 is SGHTA, CDR2 FQGNSA. The CDR3 sequence is CASSFGTRSTDTQYF. The CDR3 DNA reads as TGTGCCAGCAGCTTCGGGACAAGGAGCACAGATACGCAGTATTTT.

This clonotype was seen a few times. J is TRBJ2-3 and V is TRBV30; 10 bases match TRBD2. CDR3 length equals 14 residues. Germline loops: CDR1 GTSNPN, CDR2 SVGIG (reference sequence). The junction had 6 bases not matched to a gene; V was cut back by 3 bases and J by 6 bases. The CDR3 sequence is CAWRASGRVDTQYF. The CDR3 nucleotides are TGTGCCTGGAGAGCTAGCGGGAGAGTGGATACGCAGTATTTT.

Points on this clonotype: A much larger clone sits a single nucleotide away, making a read error possible. The chain has TRBV12-3 or TRBV12-4 and TRBJ2-5; D may be TRBD1 (6 bases). The CDR3 covers 13 residues. CDR3 nucleotide sequence: TGTGCCATCAGTTTGACAGGTGGGGAGACCCAGTACTTC. Protein: CAISLTGGETQYF.

The chain joins TRBV27 to TRBJ2-5; 10 positions agree with TRBD1. Germline V gene sequence: CDR1 MNHEY, CDR2 SMNVEV (reference sequence). The CDR3 spans 13 residues. The chain's CDR3 is CGRPGQGMGTQYF. CDR3 nucleotides: TGTGGCAGACCGGGACAGGGGATGGGGACCCAGTACTTC.

Remarks on this clonotype: Just one base apart from a much larger clone, this may be a read error. The rearrangement joins TRBV10-3 to TRBJ2-3; D not certain. Per the germline V gene, CDR1 is ENHRY and CDR2 is SYGVKD. The CDR3 contains 11 residues. The CDR3 is CAIRNTDMQYF. CDR3 bases: TGTGCCATTAGGAACACAGATATGCAGTATTTT.

This clonotype was seen ten or more times. The chain uses TRBV18 and TRBJ1-1; possibly TRBD1 for D (5 bases). Trimming removed 0 bases at V and 0 bases at J, with 11 bases between. The CDR3 extends over 16 amino acids. Germline-derived CDR1 and CDR2 are KGHSH and LQKENI. CDR3 protein: CASSPPQGLMNTEAFF. Here the CDR3 DNA reads TGTGCCAGCTCACCACCGCAGGGACTCATGAACACTGAAGCTTTCTTT. Filled out from reference TRBV18 and TRBJ1-1, the complete variable domain reads NAGVMQNPRHLVRRRGQEARLRCSPMKGHSHVYWYRQLPEEGLKFMVYLQKENIIDESGMPKERFSAEFPKEGPSILRIQQVVRGDSAAYFCASSPPQGLMNTEAFFGQGTRLTVV.

This clonotype was counted at least ten times. V gene TRBV28 combines with J gene TRBJ1-4; the D gene is possibly TRBD1 (5 bases). CDR3 length: 17 residues. The germline V gene encodes CDR1 MDHEN and CDR2 SYDVKM. V lost 5 bases, J lost 2 bases, and 18 bases lay in between. CDR3 residues: CASSLHSAGRTNEKLFF. For the CDR3, the DNA is TGTGCCAGCAGTCTCCATTCCGCAGGGCGGACTAATGAAAAACTGTTTTTT.

This clonotype was observed many times. This chain joins TRBV12-3 or TRBV12-4 and TRBJ1-3; D is possibly TRBD1 (6 bases). V was clipped by 5 bases and J by 4 bases, with 9 bases between them. The CDR3 extends over 13 amino acids. The CDR3 DNA reads as TGTGCCAGCAGTCGTGACAGGGGAAACACCATATATTTT. The encoded protein is CASSRDRGNTIYF.

This chain links TRBV20-1 with TRBJ2-7, with 10 bases aligning to TRBD2. From germline, CDR1 is DFQATT and CDR2 SNEGSKA (reference sequence). The CDR3 contains 16 residues. Trimming cost V 2 bases and J 5 bases; bases outside gene matches: 12. The DNA of the CDR3 is TGCAGTGCTAGATCCCCACTAGCGGGAAGTCTCCACGAGCAGTACTTC. Translation gives CSARSPLAGSLHEQYF.

This clonotype came up many times. The V call is TRBV20-1, the J call TRBJ2-1; 11 bases are a match to TRBD2. This CDR3 comprises 14 residues. V dropped 6 bases and J dropped 4; count of bases not matched to a gene: 5. Germline V gene sequence: CDR1 DFQATT, CDR2 SNEGSKA (reference sequence). The CDR3 region is CSAATSGKYNEQFF. Here the CDR3 DNA reads TGCAGTGCGGCGACTAGCGGGAAGTACAATGAGCAGTTCTTC.

Details on this clonotype: Just one base apart from a much larger clone, this may be a read error. The J gene is TRBJ2-2, the V gene TRBV7-2, with 11 bases fitting TRBD2. The junction had 4 bases not matched to a gene; V was cut back by 1 base and J by 6 bases. The CDR3 is made up of 16 amino acids. Germline V gives CDR1 SGHTA, CDR2 FQGNSA. The CDR3 bases are TGTGCCAGCAGCTTAGGCATAGCGGGGGGGGCCGGGGAGCTGTTTTTT. Encoded protein: CASSLGIAGGAGELFF. Complete variable domain (other parts from reference TRBV7-2 and TRBJ2-2): GAGVSQSPSNKVTEKGKDVELRCDPISGHTALYWYRQSLGQGLEFLIYFQGNSAPDKSGLPSDRFSAERTGGSVSTLTIQRTQQEDSAVYLCASSLGIAGGAGELFFGEGSRLTVL.